The 17 T cell receptor beta chains reported below all come from one sample, sequenced in a study of response to subunit inactivated influenza vaccine. One entry per CDR3 protein, called by TCRdb with MiXCR from the RT-PCR reads. The table includes 800,000 or so distinct CDR3 sequences, around 20% detected once. The starting material was PBMCs from blood, obtained 5 to 6 days after vaccination. The receptors come from a man aged 50 or older who received an inactivated influenza vaccine.

This clonotype was observed many times. The chain links TRBV15 to TRBJ2-7; D is undetermined. The CDR3 consists of 15 residues. Germline-derived CDR1 and CDR2 are LNHNV and YYDKDF (reference sequence). Trimming took off 0 bases at V and 0 bases at J, with 9 bases between the two ends. The chain's CDR3 is CATSREYPSSYEQYF. In DNA form, the CDR3 reads TGTGCCACCAGCAGAGAATATCCGAGCTCCTACGAGCAGTACTTC.

This chain links TRBV6-5 with TRBJ2-7; a weak D match, TRBD2 (6 bases). V was pared by 2 bases and J by 7 bases, with 18 bases between. The CDR3 spans 15 residues. Germline V gene lookup returns CDR1 MNHEY and CDR2 SVGAGI. Written as DNA, the CDR3 is TGTGCCAGCAGTTACCGCGGGGACGGGTTCTCTGAGCAGTACTTC. Translation: CASSYRGDGFSEQYF.

This clonotype was detected a few times. The V call is TRBV7-6, the J call TRBJ2-5; perhaps TRBD1 as D (5 bases). The CDR3 is 16 residues long. The germline V gene has CDR1 SGHVS and CDR2 FNYEAQ. Trimming left V 1 base short and J 5 bases short, with 17 bases between. For the CDR3, the DNA is TGTGCCAGCAGCTTAGTGCGAGACAGTCGGTTCGAGACCCAGTACTTC. It translates to CASSLVRDSRFETQYF.

This clonotype has only a few counts. The genes are TRBV4-3 and TRBJ2-1; D remains ambiguous. V shed 0 bases and J shed 0 bases, with 12 bases lying between them. The CDR3 consists of 17 residues. Germline V lookup: CDR1 LGHNA, CDR2 YSLEER. The CDR3 region is CASSQDVTRSSYNEQFF. The CDR3 DNA is TGCGCCAGCAGCCAAGATGTCACCAGGAGCTCCTACAATGAGCAGTTCTTC.

This clonotype has more than one count but fewer than ten. J is TRBJ2-5 and V is TRBV7-2; a possible D gene is TRBD2 (6 bases). Germline CDR1 is SGHTA and CDR2 is FQGNSA. The V gene lost 6 bases and the J gene lost 3 bases, with 14 bases spanning the gap. This CDR3 contains 14 residues. The CDR3 is CASSNSGLKETQYF. In DNA, the CDR3 is TGTGCCAGCAGTAATAGCGGATTAAAAGAGACCCAGTACTTC.

Only a few counts were recorded for this clonotype. The chain links TRBV15 to TRBJ2-1; 7 bases align to TRBD2. The trim removed 3 bases at V and 13 bases at J, leaving 9 bases unmatched. Germline CDR1 reads LNHNV; CDR2 reads YYDKDF (reference sequence). The CDR3 runs to 13 residues. In DNA form, the CDR3 reads TGTGCCACCAGCAGGGAAAGCGGGAACTCTCAGTTCTTC. Translation gives CATSRESGNSQFF.

This clonotype was found many times. V and J are TRBV6-5 and TRBJ2-2, with D possibly being TRBD2 (6 bases). V lost 2 bases, J lost 0 bases, and 10 bases lay in between. This CDR3 has 16 residues. Germline V gene lookup returns CDR1 MNHEY and CDR2 SVGAGI. CDR3 protein: CASSYSAGSNTGELFF. CDR3 bases: TGTGCCAGCAGTTACAGCGCGGGATCGAACACCGGGGAGCTGTTTTTT.

The gene calls are TRBV7-6 and TRBJ2-3, with TRBD1 as a possible D gene (6 bases). Trimming removed 5 bases from V and 5 bases from J, with 11 bases in between. The CDR3 loop spans 13 amino acids. Per germline, CDR1 SGHVS and CDR2 FNYEAQ. The CDR3 bases are TGTGCCAGCAGCCCCTGGACAGAAGATACGCAGTATTTT. This sequence encodes CASSPWTEDTQYF. The whole variable domain, filled in from reference TRBV7-6 and TRBJ2-3, reads GAGVSQSPRYKVTKRGQDVALRCDPISGHVSLYWYRQALGQGPEFLTYFNYEAQQDKSGLPNDRFSAERPEGSISTLTIQRTEQRDSAMYRCASSPWTEDTQYFGPGTRLTVL.

V and J are TRBV7-2 and TRBJ2-5; D not certain. The CDR3 has 15 amino acids. Germline V lookup: CDR1 SGHTA, CDR2 FQGNSA. The ends were cut back, 1 base at V and 0 bases at J, with 9 bases in the middle. CDR3 in amino acids: CASSLDMSNQETQYF. Written as DNA, the CDR3 is TGTGCCAGCAGCTTAGATATGAGTAACCAAGAGACCCAGTACTTC.

The chain uses TRBV15 and TRBJ1-3; D ambiguous. The CDR3 is 17 amino acids. The V end was cut by 0 bases, the J end by 0 bases, with 12 bases between. Per germline, CDR1 LNHNV and CDR2 YYDKDF (reference sequence). The CDR3: CATSRDWYIDSGNTIYF. CDR3 DNA sequence: TGTGCCACCAGCAGAGATTGGTACATCGACTCTGGAAACACCATATATTTT.

The rearrangement joins TRBV30 to TRBJ2-1; 8 bases line up with TRBD2. The J segment lost 8 bases and the V segment lost 1 base, leaving 4 bases of the junction unmatched. The germline CDR1 and CDR2 sequences are GTSNPN and SVGIG (reference sequence). The CDR3 has 13 amino acids. CDR3 bases: TGTGCCTGGAGTGGACTAGCGCCCCATGAGCAGTTCTTC. Its translation: CAWSGLAPHEQFF. The variable domain in full, completed from reference TRBV30 and TRBJ2-1, reads SQTIHQWPATLVQPVGSPLSLECTVEGTSNPNLYWYRQAAGRGLQLLFYSVGIGQISSEVPQNLSASRPQDRQFILSSKKLLLSDSGFYLCAWSGLAPHEQFFGPGTRLTVL.

This chain uses TRBV30 with TRBJ2-7; unclear D gene. V lost 2 bases and J 0 bases, leaving 8 bases between the germline ends. Germline CDR1 reads GTSNPN; CDR2 reads SVGIG (reference sequence). The CDR3 is made up of 13 amino acids. CDR3 bases: TGTGCCTGGAGTTTTAGGGCCTCCTACGAGCAGTACTTC. Residues: CAWSFRASYEQYF.

The chain combines TRBV20-1 with TRBJ1-5; D is possibly TRBD1 (6 bases). The V and J ends lost 7 bases and 4 bases respectively, with 17 bases between them. This CDR3 comprises 14 residues. Germline-derived CDR1 and CDR2 are DFQATT and SNEGSKA (reference sequence). In DNA form, the CDR3 reads TGCAGTGTAAAGGAACAGGGTCGGAATCAGCCCCAGCATTTT. Protein: CSVKEQGRNQPQHF.

This clonotype was detected many times. This chain uses TRBV7-2 with TRBJ2-7, with TRBD1 identical over 9 bases. Germline V gene data show CDR1 as SGHTA and CDR2 as FQGNSA. With V trimmed by 2 bases and J by 3 bases, 2 bases remained unmatched. The length of the CDR3 is 14 residues. This chain's CDR3 is CASSLTGQGYEQYF. The CDR3 DNA reads TGTGCCAGCAGCTTAACGGGACAGGGCTACGAGCAGTACTTC.

There are a few counts of this clonotype. The chain combines TRBV20-1 with TRBJ1-2, with 9 bases fitting TRBD1. CDR1 DFQATT and CDR2 SNEGSKA come from the germline V gene (reference sequence). The CDR3 is 12 amino acids. The V segment lost 6 bases and the J segment 7 bases; nucleotides outside the gene matches: 6. This CDR3 reads CSASGQGIGYTF. The CDR3 DNA follows: TGCAGTGCCTCGGGACAGGGCATTGGCTACACCTTC.

V and J are TRBV6-1 and TRBJ1-2; a weak D match, TRBD1 (6 bases). This CDR3 contains 14 residues. V was pared by 2 bases and J by 3 bases, with 10 bases between. Germline-derived CDR1 and CDR2 are MNHNS and SASEGT. CDR3 sequence (DNA): TGTGCCAGCAGTGAATGGAGACAGGACTATGGCTACACCTTC. As protein: CASSEWRQDYGYTF.

This clonotype was seen only a few times. This rearrangement joins TRBV9 to TRBJ2-6; possibly TRBD2 for D (5 bases). Germline lookup yields CDR1 SGDLS and CDR2 YYNGEE. Deletions cut 0 bases from V and 1 base from J, with 5 bases between. The CDR3 is 15 residues long. As DNA, the CDR3 is TGTGCCAGCAGCGTAGGAGGGTCTGGGGCCAACGTCCTGACTTTC. This encodes CASSVGGSGANVLTF.